Listed below are T cell receptor beta chains from one sample, sequenced in a study of CD8 T cells in Susac syndrome. TCRdb used MiXCR to reprocess the immunoSEQ multiplex PCR reads, holding one entry per CDR3 protein. The sample consists of about 430,000 distinct CDR3 sequences, more than 80% of them appearing once. Material for sequencing was CD8+ T cells from PBMCs. The origin of the receptors is a human donor with multiple sclerosis. Both conserved end residues are part of each CDR3. Fields, in order: J gene, clone size, V gene, D gene, CDR3 protein, CDR3 DNA. D genes are given only for firm matches. Where a row states a size, it is once, few, many or the class of an expanded clone; other rows omit it.

TRBJ1-1 once TRBV27 NA CASSVTAGLTEAFF TGTGCCAGCAGTGTCACCGCTGGACTAACTGAAGCTTTCTTT
TRBJ2-3 NA TRBV5-6 NA CASRTSPGRDTQYF TGTGCCAGTAGAACTAGCCCCGGGCGGGATACGCAGTATTTT
TRBJ2-3 few TRBV29-1 NA CSVEGPDTQYF TGCAGCGTTGAAGGCCCAGATACGCAGTATTTT
TRBJ2-7 NA TRBV28 NA CASSPRVGEANEQYF TGTGCCAGCAGTCCCCGGGTTGGCGAGGCAAACGAGCAGTACTTC
TRBJ1-5 NA TRBV5-1 TRBD1 CASPGGGGNQPQHF TGCGCCAGCCCAGGGGGGGGTGGCAATCAGCCCCAGCATTTT
TRBJ2-7 NA TRBV12-3/TRBV12-4 NA CASSFATYEQYF TGTGCCAGCAGTTTTGCGACCTACGAGCAGTACTTC
TRBJ1-3 NA TRBV6-2/TRBV6-3 NA CASSYFTATGNTIYF TGTGCCAGCAGTTACTTTACAGCGACTGGAAACACCATATATTTT
TRBJ2-1 NA TRBV6-1 NA CASRLRRGDYNEQFF TGTGCCAGCAGGCTCAGGCGAGGGGACTACAATGAGCAGTTCTTC
TRBJ2-3 NA TRBV6-5 NA CASSYQSADTQYF TGTGCCAGCAGTTACCAGAGCGCAGATACGCAGTATTTT
TRBJ2-1 NA TRBV20-1 NA CSSGYSYNEQFF TGCAGTAGCGGATACTCCTACAATGAGCAGTTCTTC
TRBJ1-4 NA TRBV10-2 NA CASSEGWVQKLFF TGCGCCAGCAGTGAAGGCTGGGTCCAAAAACTGTTTTTT
TRBJ1-2 NA TRBV19 NA CASSISGGSNYGYTF TGTGCCAGTAGTATTTCCGGTGGATCTAACTATGGCTACACCTTC
TRBJ2-2 NA TRBV4-1 TRBD1 CASSEQDRGTGELFF TGCGCCAGCAGTGAACAGGACAGGGGCACCGGGGAGCTGTTTTTT
TRBJ2-3 NA TRBV28 TRBD2 CASSSASGRAIPDTQYF TGTGCCAGCAGTTCCGCTAGCGGGAGGGCCATCCCAGATACGCAGTATTTT
TRBJ2-7 NA TRBV30 TRBD1 CAWSGTGPYEQYF TGTGCCTGGAGTGGGACAGGCCCATACGAGCAGTACTTC
TRBJ2-7 NA TRBV27 TRBD1 CASSLAGGNGYEQYF TGTGCCAGCAGTTTAGCAGGGGGAAATGGCTACGAGCAGTACTTC
TRBJ2-7 NA TRBV29-1 NA CSAASGEIHEQYF TGCAGCGCTGCTTCAGGGGAAATCCACGAGCAGTACTTC
TRBJ2-7 once TRBV12-3/TRBV12-4 NA CASTPPDNPYEQYF TGTGCCAGCACCCCTCCGGACAACCCCTACGAGCAGTACTTC
TRBJ2-7 NA TRBV28 TRBD1 CASSFRDRVTYEQYF TGTGCCAGCAGTTTTAGGGACAGGGTAACCTACGAGCAGTACTTC
TRBJ2-7 NA TRBV19 TRBD1 CASSIEGTAYEQYF TGTGCCAGTAGTATAGAAGGGACAGCCTACGAGCAGTACTTC
TRBJ2-7 NA TRBV6-5 TRBD2 CASRSGGSYEQYF TGTGCCAGCAGGAGCGGGGGCTCCTACGAGCAGTACTTC
TRBJ1-3 NA TRBV6-5 NA CASGDAGNTIYF TGTGCCAGCGGGGACGCGGGAAACACCATATATTTT
TRBJ2-7 NA TRBV7-9 NA CASSFGETFSYEQYF TGTGCCAGCAGCTTCGGGGAGACTTTCTCTTACGAGCAGTACTTC
TRBJ1-1 NA TRBV11-2 NA CASSLWSRTMNTEAFF TGTGCCAGCAGCTTATGGTCACGGACTATGAACACTGAAGCTTTCTTT
TRBJ2-1 NA TRBV5-5 NA CASSRGSGVNEQFF TGTGCCAGCAGCCGGGGGAGTGGGGTCAATGAGCAGTTCTTC
TRBJ1-1 NA TRBV5-4 NA CASSLTALNTKAFF TGTGCCAGCAGCTTGACAGCTTTGAACACTAAAGCTTTCTTT
TRBJ2-7 NA TRBV6-5 NA CASSPQDRPAEEQYF TGTGCCAGCAGCCCACAGGACAGACCTGCCGAAGAGCAGTACTTC
TRBJ1-2 NA TRBV3-1 NA CASSQETSPRGADPNYGYTF TGTGCCAGCAGCCAAGAGACATCCCCGAGAGGAGCAGACCCTAACTATGGCTACACCTTC
TRBJ2-1 NA TRBV2 TRBD2 CASIDSGGAYNEQFF TGTGCCAGCATCGACAGCGGGGGGGCCTACAATGAGCAGTTCTTC
TRBJ1-5 NA TRBV2 TRBD1 CASSPGTAHFNQPQHF TGTGCCAGCAGTCCCGGGACAGCTCATTTCAATCAGCCCCAGCATTTT
TRBJ1-1 NA TRBV15 NA CATRQVMNTEAFF TGTGCCACCAGACAAGTTATGAACACTGAAGCTTTCTTT
TRBJ1-4 NA TRBV4-1 TRBD1 CASSLQGREKLFF TGCGCCAGCAGCCTACAGGGGCGGGAAAAACTGTTTTTT
TRBJ2-5 once TRBV29-1 NA CSVVWESQETQYF TGCAGCGTTGTTTGGGAATCACAAGAGACCCAGTACTTC
TRBJ2-1 NA TRBV10-2 NA CASTPPGVYNEQFF TGCGCCAGCACTCCCCCCGGGGTTTACAATGAGCAGTTCTTC
TRBJ1-1 once TRBV6-5 NA CASTRTVYTEAFF TGTGCCAGCACCAGGACAGTTTACACTGAAGCTTTCTTT
TRBJ2-6 NA TRBV28 NA CASSFESSGANVLTF TGTGCCAGCAGTTTTGAGAGCTCTGGGGCCAACGTCCTGACTTTC
TRBJ1-5 NA TRBV6-5 NA CASSYRYSNQPQHF TGTGCCAGCAGTTATCGGTATAGCAATCAGCCCCAGCATTTT
TRBJ2-3 NA TRBV7-6 NA CASSSSHDETADTQYF TGTGCCAGCAGCTCCTCCCACGACGAGACGGCAGATACGCAGTATTTT
TRBJ2-7 NA TRBV4-1 NA CASSQDVTYEQYF TGCGCCAGCAGCCAAGATGTTACATACGAGCAGTACTTC
TRBJ2-2 NA TRBV19 NA CASSIEGDGGELFF TGTGCCAGTAGTATAGAGGGAGACGGAGGGGAGCTGTTTTTT
TRBJ2-1 NA TRBV27 NA CASSPSTGREQFF TGTGCCAGCAGTCCATCGACGGGGCGCGAGCAGTTCTTC
TRBJ2-7 NA TRBV5-1 NA CASSLDWGWGDHYEQYF TGCGCCAGCAGCTTGGATTGGGGATGGGGGGACCACTACGAGCAGTACTTC
TRBJ1-2 NA TRBV3-1 NA CASSHLYRVLDGYTF TGTGCCAGCAGCCATCTATACAGGGTCCTTGATGGCTACACCTTC
TRBJ2-3 NA TRBV2 TRBD2 CASQTSGSTDTQYF TGTGCCAGCCAGACTAGCGGGAGCACAGATACGCAGTATTTT